This T cell receptor (beta chain) is drawn from a study of molecular identifiers for immune sequencing clone quantification. Broader study findings: The study reportedly detected spiked Jurkat TCR RNA from one cell among 1.1 million or so naive cells.

Preparation of the bulk TCR libraries relied on previously described methods and listed TCR primers. TCRdb fed the PCR reads into MiXCR, producing one record per CDR3 protein. Of 250,000 to 400,000 distinct CDR3 sequences in the sample, 20% to 25% were seen once. Concerning this clonotype: The antigen is not known. A much more abundant neighbour one base away suggests this may be a read error.

The CDR3 loop spans 15 amino acids. Germline V gene sequence: CDR1 LGHDT, CDR2 YNNKEL (reference sequence). V gave up 0 bases and J gave up 7 bases, with 13 bases separating them. This chain links TRBV3-1 with TRBJ1-5; a weak D match, TRBD1 (5 bases). This sequence was found in a human donor in good health. Some libraries in this study had Jurkat cell RNA spiked in. Specimen: naive CD8+ T cells from blood, with Jurkat cell RNA spiked in. The subset: FACS-sorted CD8+CD4-CCR7+CD45RA+ naive T cells. The CDR3 loop is CASSQDGGGSQPQHF. As DNA, the CDR3 is TGTGCCAGCAGCCAAGATGGCGGGGGTAGCCAGCCCCAGCATTTT.